The 15 T cell receptor beta chains listed next were all sequenced from one sample in a study of early T cells in non-severe SARS-CoV-2 infection (dated by TCRdb to about 2021). Preparation of the library involved 5' RACE. Sequencing used a NextSeq 500. TCRdb handled the public reads itself, with Q25 trimming in fastp and clone calling in MiXCR, and kept productive beta chains. Each entry merges the rows of one CDR3 protein and shows their most common DNA and genes. This sample is represented by 45,000 to 70,000 distinct CDR3 sequences; 6.2% of them were singletons. About 3.9% of the sample is taken by the ten largest. Sequenced material: whole blood. These receptors originate from an adult who was a healthcare worker with PCR-confirmed SARS-CoV-2 infection or an uninfected control (not recorded which).

This clonotype showed up many times. The genes are TRBV7-9 and TRBJ1-2, with TRBD1 matching over 8 bases. The germline V gene has CDR1 SEHNR and CDR2 FQNEAQ (reference sequence). V was pared by 5 bases and J by 4 bases, with 12 bases of the junction left unmatched. This CDR3 has 16 amino acids. The CDR3 region has the DNA TGTGCCAGCAGCGAGGGCACGACAGGGGTTGCCTATGGCTACACCTTC. Translating gives CASSEGTTGVAYGYTF. Supplemented by reference TRBV7-9 and TRBJ1-2, the full variable domain reads DTGVSQNPRHKITKRGQNVTFRCDPISEHNRLYWYRQTLGQGPEFLTYFQNEAQLEKSRLLSDRFSAERPKGSFSTLEIQRTEQGDSAMYLCASSEGTTGVAYGYTFGSGTRLTVV.

In this sample, this clonotype turned up many times. The V gene is TRBV7-2, the J gene TRBJ1-1; no definite D call. Trimming cost V 2 bases and J 0 bases, with 4 bases left between them. CDR3 length equals 13 residues. From germline, CDR1 is SGHTA and CDR2 FQGNSA. CDR3 nucleotides: TGTGCCAGCAGCTTACGCATGAACACTGAAGCTTTCTTT. It encodes CASSLRMNTEAFF.

This clonotype occurred many times. The V gene is TRBV12-3 or TRBV12-4, the J gene TRBJ1-2, with 7 bases aligning to TRBD1. The CDR3 loop spans 13 amino acids. The V gene end was trimmed by 7 bases and the J gene end by 6 bases; junction bases not matched to a gene: 8. The CDR3 DNA sequence: TGTGCCAGCAACACCGTGAGGGGGCATGGCTACACCTTC. It yields the protein CASNTVRGHGYTF.

This clonotype came up a few times. The genes are TRBV7-8 and TRBJ2-5; no clear D. From germline, CDR1 is SGHVS and CDR2 FQNEAQ. With 2 bases removed from V and 1 base from J, the gap between germline ends came to 11 bases. This CDR3 region has 15 residues. The CDR3 region has the DNA TGTGCCAGCAGCTTATACGGCACGTCCCAAGAGACCCAGTACTTC. Protein product: CASSLYGTSQETQYF.

This clonotype was observed many times. The chain links TRBV3-1 to TRBJ1-2, with D hard to call. This CDR3 has 14 amino acids. Trimming shortened V by 2 bases and J by 1 base, and 8 bases separated the two germline ends. Per germline, CDR1 LGHDT and CDR2 YNNKEL (reference sequence). Here the CDR3 DNA reads TGTGCCAGCAGCCAATCCAGGCTTAACTATGGCTACACCTTC. Translating it yields CASSQSRLNYGYTF.

There are many counts of this clonotype. The chain links TRBV4-3 to TRBJ2-1; TRBD2 aligns across 9 bases. The trim removed 4 bases at V and 3 bases at J, leaving 4 bases unmatched. The CDR3 contains 15 residues. The germline CDR1 and CDR2 sequences are LGHNA and YSLEER. CDR3 DNA sequence: TGCGCCAGCAGCCTAACTAGCGGGCGCTACAATGAGCAGTTCTTC. Translation gives CASSLTSGRYNEQFF.

The chain carries TRBV19 and TRBJ2-1; 8 bases line up with TRBD2. Trimming cost V 6 bases and J 9 bases; bases outside gene matches: 7. The CDR3 is made up of 13 amino acids. Per germline, CDR1 LNHDA and CDR2 SQIVND (reference sequence). CDR3 loop: CASRGTSYFEQFF. As DNA, the CDR3 is TGTGCCAGTAGGGGGACTAGTTATTTTGAGCAGTTCTTC.

The chain employs TRBV7-6 and TRBJ2-7; the D is unclear. V shed 5 bases and J shed 4 bases, with 9 bases lying between them. The CDR3 totals 12 residues. Germline V gives CDR1 SGHVS, CDR2 FNYEAQ. CDR3 sequence: CASSEFGYEQYF. CDR3 bases: TGTGCCAGCAGCGAATTCGGGTACGAGCAGTACTTC.

This clonotype was recorded a few times. This chain joins TRBV6-6 and TRBJ2-3, with a tentative D call TRBD1 (6 bases). The V end was cut by 7 bases, the J end by 2 bases, with 7 bases between. Germline assignment: CDR1 MNHNY and CDR2 SVGAGI (reference sequence). The length of the CDR3 is 12 residues. CDR3 coding DNA: TGTGCCAGCACAGGGGACACAGATACGCAGTATTTT. Protein product: CASTGDTDTQYF.

This clonotype was observed at least ten times. This chain links TRBV20-1 with TRBJ1-6; 10 bases agree with TRBD1. The V gene's germline CDR1 is DFQATT and CDR2 SNEGSKA (reference sequence). The J segment lost 5 bases and the V segment lost 2 bases, leaving 3 bases of the junction unmatched. The length of the CDR3 is 15 residues. CDR3 protein: CSARSGTGDNSPLHF. The CDR3 DNA sequence: TGCAGTGCTAGATCTGGGACAGGGGATAATTCACCCCTCCACTTT.

This clonotype was seen ten or more times. The chain links TRBV9 to TRBJ1-6; unclear D gene. The CDR3 loop spans 15 amino acids. V was cut by 0 bases and J by 7 bases, with 11 bases left in between. Germline V CDR1 and CDR2: SGDLS, YYNGEE. CDR3 residues: CASSVDDTGNSPLHF. The CDR3 DNA sequence: TGTGCCAGCAGCGTAGATGACACCGGGAATTCACCCCTCCACTTT.

This clonotype has at least ten counts. The rearrangement joins TRBV20-1 to TRBJ1-2; D is unclear. The CDR3 length is 12 residues. The V gene lost 8 bases and the J gene lost 2 bases, with 12 bases spanning the gap. CDR1 and CDR2 from the germline V gene are DFQATT and SNEGSKA (reference sequence). The CDR3 DNA reads TGCAGTTCCATAAGGTTAAACTATGGCTACACCTTC. It is translated as CSSIRLNYGYTF.

This sequence joins TRBV6-6 and TRBJ1-6; D possibly corresponds to TRBD1 (5 bases). The V gene lost 5 bases and the J gene lost 10 bases, with 15 bases spanning the gap. Germline lookup yields CDR1 MNHNY and CDR2 SVGAGI (reference sequence). The CDR3 length is 14 residues. The CDR3 is CASSTNFRESPLHF. DNA of the CDR3: TGTGCCAGCAGTACGAACTTCAGGGAATCACCCCTCCACTTT.

The sample holds many counts of this clonotype. This chain uses TRBV10-3 with TRBJ1-2; D gene ambiguous. CDR3 length: 13 residues. Germline values: CDR1 ENHRY, CDR2 SYGVKD. Trimming removed 6 bases from V and 4 bases from J, with 12 bases in between. The CDR3 DNA sequence: TGTGCCATCAGGGGTGAGGCTCTCTATGGCTACACCTTC. Translation gives CAIRGEALYGYTF.

This clonotype has at least ten counts. This sequence joins TRBV20-1 and TRBJ1-1; a weak D match, TRBD1 (5 bases). Germline CDR1 DFQATT, CDR2 SNEGSKA (reference sequence). Trimming took off 0 bases at V and 5 bases at J, with 22 bases between the two ends. The CDR3 covers 17 residues. CDR3 amino acids: CSARDRARAVIRTEAFF. CDR3 bases: TGCAGTGCTAGAGATCGGGCCAGGGCGGTCATTAGGACTGAAGCTTTCTTT.